Below are 30 T cell receptor beta chains sequenced from a single sample in a study of OX40 agonist ivuxolimab in advanced cancers. Profiled with immunoSEQ multiplex PCR; TCRdb holds only in-frame clones, not every one. The sample lists fewer than 25,000 clones, 75% to 90% occurring once. The material sequenced was CD4+ or CD8+ T cells sorted from blood, taken in a trial of the OX40 agonist ivuxolimab. The source is an adult with an advanced solid tumor such as melanoma, head and neck, liver or kidney cancer.

V usage is TRBV11-2 and J usage is TRBJ1-2, with TRBD1 as a possible D gene (5 bases). The CDR3 runs 14 residues. Germline CDR1 is SGHAT and CDR2 is FQNNGV. Trimming cost V 1 base and J 8 bases, with 14 bases left between them. CDR3 in amino acids: CASSLVGGRGGYTF. The CDR3 DNA is TGTGCCAGCAGCTTAGTCGGGGGAAGGGGCGGCTACACCTTC.

The chain recombines TRBV7-9 with TRBJ2-5, with a possible D match to TRBD2 (5 bases). The CDR3 spans 12 residues. The V and J ends lost 5 bases and 4 bases respectively, with 8 bases between them. Germline-derived CDR1 and CDR2 are SEHNR and FQNEAQ (reference sequence). The DNA of the CDR3 is TGTGCCAGCAGCCCCCGGGGAGAGACCCAGTACTTC. Residues: CASSPRGETQYF.

This sequence joins TRBV6-1 and TRBJ2-3; 7 bases match TRBD2. The CDR3 runs to 17 residues. The germline V gene has CDR1 MNHNS and CDR2 SASEGT. With V trimmed by 2 bases and J by 2 bases, 10 bases remained unmatched. The CDR3 nucleotides are TGTGCCAGCAGTGAAATGCCCGGAGCGGGACCCACAGATACGCAGTATTTT. Translated: CASSEMPGAGPTDTQYF.

Of note for this clone: At one end, the junction sequence differs from germline, possibly due to a read error. The V call is TRBV20-1, the J call TRBJ2-5; either TRBD1 or TRBD2 may fit D (5 bases each). CDR1 and CDR2 from the germline V gene are DFQATT and SNEGSKA (reference sequence). The CDR3 sequence is 10 residues long. The CDR3 DNA reads TGCAGTGCTCCGTCCGTTCAGGGACACTTC. Protein product: CSAPSVQGHF.

This chain connects TRBV4-1 to TRBJ1-1; no firm D call. The CDR3 runs to 16 residues. V lost 4 bases and J lost 2, with 17 bases in between. Looked up from germline, CDR1 is MGHRA and CDR2 is YSYEKL. As DNA, the CDR3 is TGCGCCAGCAGCCCTGCTCGATCACGGATAAACACTGAAGCTTTCTTT. Amino acid sequence: CASSPARSRINTEAFF.

This clone was counted only a few times. V usage is TRBV27 and J usage is TRBJ2-1; D gene ambiguous. This CDR3 has 16 residues. V was trimmed by 0 bases and J by 1 base, leaving 10 bases between them. Looked up from germline, CDR1 is MNHEY and CDR2 is SMNVEV (reference sequence). In nucleotides, the CDR3 is TGTGCCAGCAGTTTATCGGACGGCCTTTCCTACAATGAGCAGTTCTTC. Translated: CASSLSDGLSYNEQFF.

The gene calls are TRBV28 and TRBJ2-1, with 9 nucleotides matching TRBD2. This CDR3 is built from 15 residues. CDR1 and CDR2 (germline): MDHEN, SYDVKM. The V and J ends lost 6 bases and 6 bases, in that order; junction bases with no gene match: 9. The CDR3: CASSHESGRRNEQFF. As DNA, the CDR3 is TGTGCCAGCAGCCATGAGAGCGGGAGGCGCAATGAGCAGTTCTTC.

Within the sample, this clone is large. The chain links TRBV13 to TRBJ2-7, with TRBD2 matching 7 bases. With V trimmed by 1 base and J by 4 bases, 10 bases remained unmatched. CDR3 length equals 16 residues. From germline, CDR1 is PRHDT and CDR2 FYEKMQ (reference sequence). CDR3 region: CASSLEASGRGYEQYF. The CDR3 bases are TGTGCCAGCAGCTTAGAGGCTAGCGGACGAGGTTACGAGCAGTACTTC.

This rearrangement joins TRBV6-5 to TRBJ2-5; D is perhaps TRBD2 (6 bases). The CDR3 covers 15 residues. The germline V gene has CDR1 MNHEY and CDR2 SVGAGI. Trimming took off 0 bases at V and 5 bases at J, with 13 bases between the two ends. The CDR3: CASSYSAGSLETQYF. The CDR3 bases are TGTGCCAGCAGTTACTCGGCCGGGAGTCTGGAGACCCAGTACTTC.

This chain joins TRBV30 and TRBJ1-1; the D is unclear. Germline lookup yields CDR1 GTSNPN and CDR2 SVGIG (reference sequence). This CDR3 is built from 13 residues. V was trimmed by 2 bases and J by 2 bases, leaving 9 bases between them. The CDR3 sequence: CAWSPAGNTEAFF. Written as DNA, the CDR3 is TGTGCCTGGAGTCCGGCAGGAAACACTGAAGCTTTCTTT. Full variable domain (outside the CDR3, taken from reference TRBV30 and TRBJ1-1): SQTIHQWPATLVQPVGSPLSLECTVEGTSNPNLYWYRQAAGRGLQLLFYSVGIGQISSEVPQNLSASRPQDRQFILSSKKLLLSDSGFYLCAWSPAGNTEAFFGQGTRLTVV.

The rearrangement links TRBV7-3 to TRBJ1-2; no firm D call. The CDR3 has 12 amino acids. Trimming left V 5 bases short and J 5 bases short, with 9 bases between. Germline values: CDR1 SGHTA, CDR2 FQGTGA. The CDR3 loop is CASSEGWYGYTF. In DNA, the CDR3 is TGTGCCAGCAGCGAAGGTTGGTATGGCTACACCTTC.

The rearrangement links TRBV5-4 to TRBJ2-2; D remains unclear. The CDR3 sequence is 15 residues long. The germline gives CDR1 SGHNT, CDR2 YYREEE (reference sequence). V was shortened by 7 bases and J by 6 bases, with 19 bases between the two germline ends. The CDR3 protein is CASLSSTDGAGELFF. The CDR3 nucleotides read TGTGCCAGCCTCAGTTCTACCGACGGCGCCGGGGAGCTGTTTTTT.

This chain uses TRBV14 with TRBJ2-7, with D perhaps TRBD2 (5 bases). V dropped 4 bases and J dropped 0 bases, with 10 bases sitting between them. The length of the CDR3 is 14 residues. Germline V lookup: CDR1 SGHDN, CDR2 FVKESK. The CDR3 bases are TGTGCCAGCAGCCTTGACGGGATCTCCTACGAGCAGTACTTC. Translating it yields CASSLDGISYEQYF.

This chain uses TRBV28 with TRBJ2-5; no clear D gene. Germline CDR1 is MDHEN and CDR2 is SYDVKM. The CDR3 covers 17 residues. V lost 5 bases and J lost 1, with 20 bases in between. CDR3 amino acids: CASSPPPPWAPQETQYF. CDR3 DNA: TGTGCCAGCAGTCCTCCCCCCCCATGGGCTCCCCAAGAGACCCAGTACTTC.

The chain joins TRBV4-3 to TRBJ2-7, with 8 bases that match TRBD1. Germline V gene sequence: CDR1 LGHNA, CDR2 YSLEER. This CDR3 comprises 14 residues. V shed 3 bases, J shed 1 base, and the junction held 2 bases outside the gene matches. This CDR3 reads CASSQTGVSYEQYF. Here the CDR3 DNA reads TGCGCCAGCAGCCAGACAGGGGTATCCTACGAGCAGTACTTC.

The chain combines TRBV29-1 with TRBJ1-1; TRBD1 matches 7 bases. The V gene's germline CDR1 is SQVTM and CDR2 ANQGSEA. This CDR3 region has 12 residues. The junction had 7 bases not matched to a gene; V was cut back by 6 bases and J by 6 bases. As DNA, the CDR3 is TGCAGCGTCCAGACAGGGCCGGCTGAAGCTTTCTTT. Its translation: CSVQTGPAEAFF.

The count of this clone is one. The chain links TRBV19 to TRBJ2-2; TRBD1 might be the D (6 bases). Trimming took off 3 bases at V and 6 bases at J, with 11 bases between the two ends. Per germline, CDR1 LNHDA and CDR2 SQIVND (reference sequence). This CDR3 spans 14 amino acids. The CDR3 nucleotides read TGTGCCAGTAGTATTGCAGGGGCCCCCGGGGAGCTGTTTTTT. It translates to CASSIAGAPGELFF.

The chain couples TRBV9 to TRBJ2-2; 12 nucleotides align to TRBD2. The CDR3 has 20 residues. The J segment lost 7 bases and the V segment lost 4 bases, leaving 20 bases of the junction unmatched. The germline V gene encodes CDR1 SGDLS and CDR2 YYNGEE. CDR3 sequence: CASSTNPGSGLAGNVGELFF. The DNA for the CDR3 is TGTGCCAGCAGCACAAACCCAGGGAGCGGACTAGCGGGAAATGTCGGGGAGCTGTTTTTT.

This rearrangement joins TRBV2 to TRBJ2-3; 9 bases line up with TRBD2. Germline V CDR1 and CDR2: SNHLY, FYNNEI. The CDR3 has 15 residues. V gave up 4 bases and J gave up 3 bases; unmatched junction bases: 5. The CDR3 nucleotides are TGTGCCAGCAGTGTTAGCGGGAGAGATACAGATACGCAGTATTTT. The encoded protein is CASSVSGRDTDTQYF.

V gene TRBV4-1 combines with J gene TRBJ2-7; TRBD1 matches 9 bases. The CDR3 is 15 amino acids. Germline CDR1 reads MGHRA; CDR2 reads YSYEKL. The J segment lost 3 bases and the V segment lost 4 bases, leaving 7 bases of the junction unmatched. The CDR3 region is CASSLVRDRDYEQYF. The DNA of the CDR3 is TGCGCCAGCAGCCTCGTCCGGGACAGGGACTACGAGCAGTACTTC.

The chain is built from TRBV4-3 and TRBJ2-6; D remains ambiguous. There are 16 residues in the CDR3. V was trimmed by 1 base and J by 1 base, leaving 8 bases between them. Germline CDR1 and CDR2: LGHNA and YSLEER. CDR3: CASSQVFGSGANVLTF. DNA for the CDR3: TGCGCCAGCAGCCAAGTTTTCGGGTCTGGGGCCAACGTCCTGACTTTC.

The chain carries TRBV27 and TRBJ2-1; possibly TRBD2 for D (7 bases). The V gene's germline CDR1 is MNHEY and CDR2 SMNVEV (reference sequence). The CDR3 runs to 12 residues. This CDR3 is CVARGAGNEQFF. CDR3 nucleotide sequence: TGTGTCGCCCGGGGGGCTGGCAATGAGCAGTTCTTC.

The V gene is TRBV7-9, the J gene TRBJ2-7; 11 bases match TRBD2. V gave up 7 bases and J gave up 8 bases; unmatched junction bases: 10. Germline V gives CDR1 SEHNR, CDR2 FQNEAQ (reference sequence). CDR3 size: 14 residues. The CDR3 spells CASTPTSGEWQQYF. CDR3 DNA: TGTGCCAGCACCCCGACTAGCGGGGAGTGGCAGCAGTACTTC.

The chain recombines TRBV27 with TRBJ2-7; TRBD1 aligns across 10 bases. The germline V gene encodes CDR1 MNHEY and CDR2 SMNVEV (reference sequence). Losses at the gene ends were 3 bases for V and 4 bases for J; bases not matched to a gene: 9. The CDR3 contains 16 residues. The CDR3 reads CASSLSGTGVSYEQYF. In DNA, the CDR3 is TGTGCCAGCAGTTTGAGCGGGACAGGGGTATCGTACGAGCAGTACTTC.

This chain uses TRBV4-1 with TRBJ1-1; 7 bases match TRBD1. Germline V lookup: CDR1 MGHRA, CDR2 YSYEKL. V gave up 3 bases and J gave up 1 base; unmatched junction bases: 2. The CDR3 contains 14 residues. The CDR3 here is CASSHSGGNTEAFF. CDR3 DNA sequence: TGCGCCAGCAGCCATTCAGGGGGGAACACTGAAGCTTTCTTT.

The chain recombines TRBV19 with TRBJ2-7; possibly TRBD1 or TRBD2 for D (5 bases each). CDR1 and CDR2 from the germline V gene are LNHDA and SQIVND (reference sequence). The CDR3 is made up of 14 amino acids. Trimming shortened V by 3 bases and J by 3 bases, and 12 bases separated the two germline ends. The CDR3 DNA sequence: TGTGCCAGTAGTATCGGTCAGAGGGGCTACGAGCAGTACTTC. This gives the protein CASSIGQRGYEQYF.

The chain recombines TRBV5-6 with TRBJ2-7, with a possible D match to TRBD2 (6 bases). This CDR3 has 15 residues. The V and J ends lost 1 base and 9 bases respectively, with 20 bases between them. Germline V CDR1 and CDR2: SGHDT, YYEEEE. The CDR3 region has the DNA TGTGCCAGCAGCTTGCCAGACCGCGGCCGGGGGACGCAGTACTTC. Translating it yields CASSLPDRGRGTQYF.

CDR3 loop: CASSVRRVYEQYF. The CDR3 nucleotides read TGTGCCAGCAGCGTCAGACGGGTTTACGAGCAGTACTTC. The rearrangement links TRBV11-2 to TRBJ2-7, with D unclear. Germline loops: CDR1 SGHAT, CDR2 FQNNGV. Trimming pared 5 bases from V and 4 bases from J, leaving 12 bases between. This CDR3 has 13 amino acids.

This rearrangement joins TRBV18 to TRBJ2-6; perhaps TRBD2 as D (5 bases). CDR1 and CDR2 from the germline V gene are KGHSH and LQKENI. CDR3 size: 16 residues. The V end was cut by 0 bases, the J end by 1 base, with 7 bases between. Written as DNA, the CDR3 is TGTGCCAGCTCACCACCGGGAGAATCTGGGGCCAACGTCCTGACTTTC. Protein: CASSPPGESGANVLTF.

The V call is TRBV2, the J call TRBJ2-1; 8 bases map to TRBD2. CDR1 is SNHLY and CDR2 is FYNNEI in the germline V gene. The CDR3 consists of 15 residues. V was pared by 1 base and J by 6 bases, with 5 bases of the junction left unmatched. Written as DNA, the CDR3 is TGTGCCAGCAGTGAAGAAGCGGGAGAGTTCAATGAGCAGTTCTTC. As protein: CASSEEAGEFNEQFF.